Following are 6 T cell receptor beta chains from one sample sequenced in a study of CD8 T cells in ankylosing spondylitis. MiXCR was run by TCRdb on the 5' RACE reads, yielding one entry per CDR3 protein. This sample has more than 150,000 distinct CDR3 sequences; 15% to 20% occur once, and the top ten carry around 4.5%. Material for sequencing was blood, either unsorted or a sorted T cell fraction (not recorded which). The receptors were sampled from a male donor aged 5-30 years with ankylosing spondylitis or in good health (not recorded which).

This clonotype was seen repeatedly, ten times or more. The chain joins TRBV12-3 or TRBV12-4 to TRBJ1-6, with TRBD1 as a possible D gene (5 bases). The CDR3 loop spans 16 amino acids. The ends were cut back, 5 bases at V and 7 bases at J, with 18 bases in the middle. CDR3 amino acids: CASSGADRGWNSPLHF. The CDR3 coding sequence is TGTGCCAGCAGTGGAGCCGACAGAGGATGGAATTCACCCCTCCACTTT.

There are many counts of this clonotype. J is TRBJ1-4 and V is TRBV5-4; D might be TRBD1 (6 bases). CDR3 length: 14 amino acids. V gave up 9 bases and J gave up 4 bases, with 16 bases separating them. Germline V gene sequence: CDR1 SGHNT, CDR2 YYREEE (reference sequence). The CDR3 DNA reads as TGTGCCACCTCGGCGGGGGCTGTTAATGAAAAACTGTTTTTT. Protein product: CATSAGAVNEKLFF.

This clonotype showed up many times. CDR3 coding DNA: TGCGCCAGCAGCCTCGGGACAGGGCAGGACGAGCAGTACTTC. This sequence encodes CASSLGTGQDEQYF. The rearrangement uses TRBV4-3 and TRBJ2-7; 9 nucleotides agree with TRBD1. CDR3 length: 14 residues. Unmatched junction bases numbered 6, after V lost 4 bases and J lost 5 bases. CDR1 is LGHNA, CDR2 YSLEER, per germline.

At least ten counts were recorded for this clonotype. The genes are TRBV18 and TRBJ2-7; 9 bases are a match to TRBD1. The germline V gene has CDR1 KGHSH and CDR2 LQKENI. This CDR3 is 13 amino acids long. Trimming at V came to 4 bases and at J to 12 bases, leaving 10 bases not matched to a gene. As DNA, the CDR3 is TGTGCCAGCTCACTCGGGACAGGGTCTCATGGGTACTTC. This gives the protein CASSLGTGSHGYF.

This clonotype was recorded many times. V is TRBV2 and J is TRBJ2-5; D is unclear. CDR3 length equals 12 residues. Germline CDR1 reads SNHLY; CDR2 reads FYNNEI. The V end lost 4 bases, the J end lost 5 bases, and 8 bases lay between the germline ends. CDR3 sequence (DNA): TGTGCCAGCAGTGGAATGGGGGAGACCCAGTACTTC. This sequence encodes CASSGMGETQYF.

This clonotype appeared once. V is TRBV20-1 and J is TRBJ2-3; no clear D. CDR1 and CDR2 from the germline V gene are DFQATT and SNEGSKA (reference sequence). Trimming shortened V by 6 bases and J by 2 bases, and 12 bases separated the two germline ends. The CDR3 is made up of 13 amino acids. CDR3 nucleotide sequence: TGCAGTGCCCTAAGGGAACTCACAGATACGCAGTATTTT. Amino acid sequence: CSALRELTDTQYF.